This entry features one T cell receptor (beta chain) sequence. Germline assignment: CDR1 SGHAT and CDR2 FQNNGV. V was shortened by 3 bases and J by 7 bases, with 11 bases between the two germline ends. This CDR3 contains 13 residues. These data come from a study of blood T cell repertoires in COVID-19. Original data processing: It was from reference gene primer amplification that nucleated cell counts were estimated. TCRdb's copy holds only in-frame clones and misses some; the assay was immunoSEQ multiplex PCR. V, J and clone size are those of that table, while D and trimming were read from the DNA. Of 250,000 to 350,000 clones detected, roughly nine tenths appear once; the ten largest clones hold 2% to 2.5%.

V usage is TRBV11-2 and J usage is TRBJ2-3; TRBD2 might be the D (5 bases). This receptor was obtained from a woman aged 45 to 65 who had recovered from COVID-19. What was sequenced was peripheral blood. CDR3 residues: CASSLTTSNTQYF. The CDR3 nucleotides are TGTGCCAGCAGCTTGACTACCTCCAATACGCAGTATTTT.